The 8 T cell receptor beta chains reported below all come from one sample, sequenced in a study of blood T cells in healthy people across ages (dated by TCRdb to between 2014 and 2016). The library was built by means of 5' RACE. The listed sequencing device is Illumina HiSeq 2500. A second PCR of roughly 6 to 11 cycles was performed with a sample-barcoded 5' primer and a J-beta primer mix. The public reads were reanalyzed by TCRdb: fastp trimming at Q25, MiXCR alignment, in-frame beta chains only. Every entry covers one CDR3 protein and lists the most common genes and DNA from its rows. For this sample there are approximately 1,000,000 distinct CDR3 sequences; more than 35% appear just once. The leading ten clones occupy under 20% of the sample. Sequencing was carried out using blood. The receptor set was obtained from a woman between 55 and 75 years old in good health.

V gene TRBV7-2 combines with J gene TRBJ1-5; 7 bases match TRBD1. This CDR3 region has 18 residues. Germline loops: CDR1 SGHTA, CDR2 FQGNSA. Trimming removed 0 bases from V and 4 bases from J; junction bases left unmatched: 12. The DNA of the CDR3 is TGTGCCAGCAGCTTAGCGCCACCCATCACAGGGGCAAATCAGCCCCAGCATTTT. Its protein is CASSLAPPITGANQPQHF.

The V call is TRBV6-6, the J call TRBJ2-1; 10 positions agree with TRBD2. V lost 11 bases and J lost 7; bases outside the gene matches: 11. Germline assignment: CDR1 MNHNY and CDR2 SVGAGI (reference sequence). The CDR3 is 14 residues long. CDR3 sequence reads: CAAALAGGRNEQFF. The CDR3 region has the DNA TGTGCCGCCGCTTTAGCGGGAGGTCGGAATGAGCAGTTCTTC.

The chain uses TRBV4-3 and TRBJ2-1, with D hard to call. Germline CDR1 reads LGHNA; CDR2 reads YSLEER. The CDR3 loop spans 15 amino acids. V was pared by 1 base and J by 2 bases, with 9 bases between. CDR3 sequence: CASSQGAATYNEQFF. The CDR3 nucleotides read TGCGCCAGCAGCCAAGGGGCGGCAACCTACAATGAGCAGTTCTTC.

The table lists this clonotype with a few counts. V and J are TRBV12-3 or TRBV12-4 and TRBJ1-5; D ambiguous. V lost 8 bases, J lost 7 bases, and 12 bases lay in between. The CDR3 extends over 12 amino acids. The CDR3 sequence: CASGSAGQPQHF. CDR3 coding DNA: TGTGCCAGCGGCTCCGCTGGCCAGCCCCAGCATTTT.

There are a few counts of this clonotype. This sequence joins TRBV29-1 and TRBJ1-3; TRBD1 matches 8 bases. Per germline, CDR1 SQVTM and CDR2 ANQGSEA. Trimming at V came to 1 base and at J to 1 base, leaving 6 bases not matched to a gene. There are 16 residues in the CDR3. CDR3 sequence (DNA): TGCAGCGTTGAAGGCCTGGACAGGGATTCTGGAAACACCATATATTTT. Its translation is CSVEGLDRDSGNTIYF.

The V gene is TRBV5-1, the J gene TRBJ2-1; D possibly corresponds to TRBD1 (5 bases). The CDR3 covers 15 residues. Trimming took off 0 bases at V and 7 bases at J, with 14 bases between the two ends. Germline V CDR1 and CDR2: SGHRS, YFSETQ. The CDR3 region is CASSLVGPGRNEQFF. CDR3 DNA: TGCGCCAGCAGCTTGGTAGGGCCAGGGCGGAATGAGCAGTTCTTC.

The chain combines TRBV6-6 with TRBJ2-7; D could derive from TRBD1 or TRBD2 (6 bases each). The CDR3 extends over 15 amino acids. Germline values: CDR1 MNHNY, CDR2 SVGAGI (reference sequence). The germline V and J ends were trimmed by 5 bases and 3 bases, with 17 bases remaining between them. Here the CDR3 reads CASSADSRGGYEQYF. The CDR3 bases are TGTGCCAGCAGTGCTGACTCCAGGGGAGGCTACGAGCAGTACTTC.

This clonotype was counted between two and nine times. The J gene is TRBJ2-1, the V gene TRBV20-1; 9 positions agree with TRBD2. Germline V lookup: CDR1 DFQATT, CDR2 SNEGSKA (reference sequence). This CDR3 spans 15 amino acids. V shed 5 bases, J shed 4 bases, and the junction held 9 bases outside the gene matches. CDR3 sequence (DNA): TGCAGTGCTCAACTACTAGCGGGCTCATACAATGAGCAGTTCTTC. Amino acids: CSAQLLAGSYNEQFF.